This T cell receptor beta chain is from a study of shared clonotypes between healthy human individuals. Data came from immunoSEQ multiplex PCR; TCRdb stores just in-frame clones and leaves some out. The table records about 320,000 clones, around 87% of them present only once. This clone was detected a few times. The sample taken for sequencing was memory CD8+ T cells sorted from blood. Specified subset: CD45RO+ cells pooled with CCR7-negative TemRA cells. This receptor was taken from a man aged 18 to 30 in good health.

For the CDR3, the DNA is TGTGCCAGCAACACACAGGGAACCTACAATGAGCAGTTCTTC. It encodes CASNTQGTYNEQFF. The rearrangement joins TRBV27 to TRBJ2-1, with a tentative D call TRBD1 (6 bases). Trimming left V 7 bases short and J 2 bases short, with 12 bases between. Per the germline V gene, CDR1 is MNHEY and CDR2 is SMNVEV (reference sequence). CDR3 length: 14 residues.